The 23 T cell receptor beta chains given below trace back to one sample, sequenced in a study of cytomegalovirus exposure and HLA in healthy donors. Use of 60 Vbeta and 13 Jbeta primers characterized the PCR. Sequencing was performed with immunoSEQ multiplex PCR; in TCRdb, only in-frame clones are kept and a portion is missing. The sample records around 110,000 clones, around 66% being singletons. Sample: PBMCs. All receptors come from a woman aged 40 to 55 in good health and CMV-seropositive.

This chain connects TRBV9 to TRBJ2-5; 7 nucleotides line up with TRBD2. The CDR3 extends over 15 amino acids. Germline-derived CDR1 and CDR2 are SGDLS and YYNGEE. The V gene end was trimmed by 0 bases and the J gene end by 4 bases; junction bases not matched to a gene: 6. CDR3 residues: CASSVATTSAETQYF. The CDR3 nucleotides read TGTGCCAGCAGCGTAGCTACAACTAGCGCAGAGACCCAGTACTTC.

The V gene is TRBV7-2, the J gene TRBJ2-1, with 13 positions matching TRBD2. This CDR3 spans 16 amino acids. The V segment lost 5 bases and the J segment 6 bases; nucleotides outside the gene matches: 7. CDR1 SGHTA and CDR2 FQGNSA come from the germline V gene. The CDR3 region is CASSPARTSGGNEQFF. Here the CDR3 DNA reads TGTGCCAGCAGCCCCGCCCGGACTAGCGGGGGCAATGAGCAGTTCTTC.

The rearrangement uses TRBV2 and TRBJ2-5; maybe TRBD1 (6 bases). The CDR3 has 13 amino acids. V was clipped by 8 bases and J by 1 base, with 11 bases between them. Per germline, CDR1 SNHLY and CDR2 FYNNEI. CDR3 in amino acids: CASALGGQETQYF. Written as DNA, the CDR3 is TGTGCCAGCGCCCTAGGGGGCCAAGAGACCCAGTACTTC.

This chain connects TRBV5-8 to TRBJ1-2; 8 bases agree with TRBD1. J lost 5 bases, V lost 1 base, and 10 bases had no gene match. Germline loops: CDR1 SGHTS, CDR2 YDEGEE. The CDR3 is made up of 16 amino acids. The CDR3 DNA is TGTGCCAGCAGCTTGTTGCAGGGGGCATCAGGATATGGCTACACCTTC. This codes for CASSLLQGASGYGYTF.

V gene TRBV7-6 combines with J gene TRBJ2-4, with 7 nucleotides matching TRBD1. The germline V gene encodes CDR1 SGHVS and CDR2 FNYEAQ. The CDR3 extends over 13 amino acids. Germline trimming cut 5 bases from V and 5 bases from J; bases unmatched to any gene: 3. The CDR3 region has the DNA TGTGCCAGCAGCCACGGACAGGAAAACATTCAGTACTTC. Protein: CASSHGQENIQYF.

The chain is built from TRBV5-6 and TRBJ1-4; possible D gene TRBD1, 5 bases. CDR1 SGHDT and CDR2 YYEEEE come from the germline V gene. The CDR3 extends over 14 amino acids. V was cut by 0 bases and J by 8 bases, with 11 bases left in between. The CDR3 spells CASSLEGVGEKLFF. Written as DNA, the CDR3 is TGTGCCAGCAGCTTGGAAGGGGTAGGGGAAAAACTGTTTTTT.

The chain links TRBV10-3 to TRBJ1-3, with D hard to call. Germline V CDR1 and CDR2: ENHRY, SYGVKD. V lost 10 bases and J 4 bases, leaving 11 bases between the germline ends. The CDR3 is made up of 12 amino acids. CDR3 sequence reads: CATLDRGNTIYF. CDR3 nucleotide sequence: TGTGCCACCCTAGATAGGGGAAACACCATATATTTT.

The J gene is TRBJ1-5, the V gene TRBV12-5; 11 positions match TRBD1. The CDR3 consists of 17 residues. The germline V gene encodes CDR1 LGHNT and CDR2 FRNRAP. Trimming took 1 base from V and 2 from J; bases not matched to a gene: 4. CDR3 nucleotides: TGTGCTAGTGGTTTGGCGAGGACAGGGGGCGGCAATCAGCCCCAGCATTTT. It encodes CASGLARTGGGNQPQHF.

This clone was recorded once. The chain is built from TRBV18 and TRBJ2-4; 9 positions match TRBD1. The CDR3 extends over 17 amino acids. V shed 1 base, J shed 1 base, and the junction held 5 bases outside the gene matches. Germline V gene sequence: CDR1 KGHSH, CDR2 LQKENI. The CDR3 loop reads CASSPRRQGEAKNIQYF. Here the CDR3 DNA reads TGTGCCAGCTCACCACGCAGACAGGGGGAGGCCAAAAACATTCAGTACTTC.

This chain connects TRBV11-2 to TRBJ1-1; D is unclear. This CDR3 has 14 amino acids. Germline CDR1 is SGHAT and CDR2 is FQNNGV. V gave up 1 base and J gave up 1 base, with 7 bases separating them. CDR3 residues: CASSLVVGNTEAFF. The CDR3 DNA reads TGTGCCAGCAGCTTAGTTGTCGGGAACACTGAAGCTTTCTTT.

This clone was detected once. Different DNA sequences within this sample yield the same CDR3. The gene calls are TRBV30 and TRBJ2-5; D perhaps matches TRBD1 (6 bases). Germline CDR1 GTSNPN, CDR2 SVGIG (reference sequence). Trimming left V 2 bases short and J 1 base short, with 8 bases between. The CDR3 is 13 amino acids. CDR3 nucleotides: TGTGCCTGGAGTCAGGGGACCCAAGAGACCCAGTACTTC. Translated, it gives CAWSQGTQETQYF.

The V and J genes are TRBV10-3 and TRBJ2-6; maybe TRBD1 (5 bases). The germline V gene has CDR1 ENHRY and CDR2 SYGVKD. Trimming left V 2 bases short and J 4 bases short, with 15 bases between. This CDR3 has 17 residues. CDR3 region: CAISEDSAPVGANVLTF. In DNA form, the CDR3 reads TGTGCCATCAGTGAGGACAGCGCTCCCGTGGGGGCCAACGTCCTGACTTTC.

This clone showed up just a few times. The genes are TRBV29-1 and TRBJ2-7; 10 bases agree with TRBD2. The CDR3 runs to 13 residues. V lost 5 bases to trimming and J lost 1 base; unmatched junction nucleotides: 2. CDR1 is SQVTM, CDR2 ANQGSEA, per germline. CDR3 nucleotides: TGCAGCGTTCTTAGCGGGAGGTCCTACGAGCAGTACTTC. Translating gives CSVLSGRSYEQYF.

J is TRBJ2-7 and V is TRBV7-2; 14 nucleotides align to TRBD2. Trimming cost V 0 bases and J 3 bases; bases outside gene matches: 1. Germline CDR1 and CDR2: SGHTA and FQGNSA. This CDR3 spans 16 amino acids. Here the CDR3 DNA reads TGTGCCAGCAGCTTAGCCGGGACTAGCGGGAGCTACGAGCAGTACTTC. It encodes CASSLAGTSGSYEQYF.

CDR3 protein: CASSFKGLGSEKLFF. CDR3 in DNA: TGTGCCAGCAGTTTTAAGGGGCTGGGAAGCGAAAAACTGTTTTTT. This rearrangement joins TRBV27 to TRBJ1-4; weak D call: TRBD1 (5 bases). The germline V and J ends were trimmed by 3 bases and 8 bases, with 16 bases remaining between them. CDR1 and CDR2 (germline): MNHEY, SMNVEV (reference sequence). This CDR3 contains 15 residues.

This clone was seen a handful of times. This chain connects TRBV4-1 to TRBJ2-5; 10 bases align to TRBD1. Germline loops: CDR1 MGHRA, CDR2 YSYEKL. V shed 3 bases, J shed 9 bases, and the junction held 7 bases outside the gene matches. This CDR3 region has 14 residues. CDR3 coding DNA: TGCGCCAGCAGCCAGGCCGGGACAGGGGATCCCCAGTACTTC. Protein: CASSQAGTGDPQYF.

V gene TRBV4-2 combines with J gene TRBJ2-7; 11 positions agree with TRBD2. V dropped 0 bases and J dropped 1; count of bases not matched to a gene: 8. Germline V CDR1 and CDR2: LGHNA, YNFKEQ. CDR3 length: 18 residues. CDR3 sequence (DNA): TGTGCCAGCAGCCAAGAAGTCACTAGCGGGAGATGGTCCTACGAGCAGTACTTC. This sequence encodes CASSQEVTSGRWSYEQYF.

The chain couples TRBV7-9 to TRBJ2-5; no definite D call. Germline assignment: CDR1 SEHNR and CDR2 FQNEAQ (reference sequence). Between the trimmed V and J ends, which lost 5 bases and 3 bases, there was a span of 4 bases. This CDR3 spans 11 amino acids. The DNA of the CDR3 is TGTGCCAGCAGCCCTAAAGAGACCCAGTACTTC. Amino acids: CASSPKETQYF.

The CDR3 sequence is CASSYSGVAMNTEAFF. As DNA, the CDR3 is TGTGCCAGCAGTTACTCGGGAGTGGCTATGAACACTGAAGCTTTCTTT. The chain combines TRBV6-5 with TRBJ1-1; the D is unclear. Trimming shortened V by 0 bases and J by 0 bases, and 11 bases separated the two germline ends. This CDR3 is built from 16 residues. Germline loops: CDR1 MNHEY, CDR2 SVGAGI.

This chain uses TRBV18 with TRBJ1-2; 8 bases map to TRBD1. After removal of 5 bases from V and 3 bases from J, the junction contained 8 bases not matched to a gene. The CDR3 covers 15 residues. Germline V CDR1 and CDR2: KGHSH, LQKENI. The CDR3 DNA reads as TGTGCCAGCTCAGCAGACAGGGGAGCTTACTATGGCTACACCTTC. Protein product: CASSADRGAYYGYTF.

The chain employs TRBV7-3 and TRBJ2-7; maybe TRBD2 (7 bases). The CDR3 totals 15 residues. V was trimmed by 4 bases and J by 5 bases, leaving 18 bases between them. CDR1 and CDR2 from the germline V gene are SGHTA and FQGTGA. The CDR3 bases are TGTGCCAGCAGCTGGGGGGGGCAGAGGGAGGACGAGCAGTACTTC. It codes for CASSWGGQREDEQYF.

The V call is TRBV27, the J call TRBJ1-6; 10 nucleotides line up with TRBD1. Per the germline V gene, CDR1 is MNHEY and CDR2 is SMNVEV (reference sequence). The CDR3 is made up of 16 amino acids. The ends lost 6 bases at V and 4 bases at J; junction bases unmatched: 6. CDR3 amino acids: CASRRTGGSYNSPLHF. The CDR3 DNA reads TGTGCCAGCAGGCGGACAGGGGGTTCTTATAATTCACCCCTCCACTTT.

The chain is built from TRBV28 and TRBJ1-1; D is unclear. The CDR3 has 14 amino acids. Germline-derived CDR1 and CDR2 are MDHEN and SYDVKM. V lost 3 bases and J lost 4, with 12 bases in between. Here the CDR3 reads CASSLGRDGTEAFF. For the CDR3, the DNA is TGTGCCAGCAGTTTGGGGAGGGATGGCACTGAAGCTTTCTTT.